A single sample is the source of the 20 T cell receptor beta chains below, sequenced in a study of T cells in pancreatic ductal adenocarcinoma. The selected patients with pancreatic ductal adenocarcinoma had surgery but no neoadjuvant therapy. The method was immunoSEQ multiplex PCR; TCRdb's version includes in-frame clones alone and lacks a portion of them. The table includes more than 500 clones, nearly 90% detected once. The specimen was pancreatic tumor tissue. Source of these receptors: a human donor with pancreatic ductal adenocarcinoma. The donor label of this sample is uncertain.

The CDR3 spells CASSVQGPTYNEQFF. CDR3 coding DNA: TGTGCCAGCAGTGTACAGGGTCCTACCTACAATGAGCAGTTCTTC. V and J are TRBV6-1 and TRBJ2-1; D is possibly TRBD1 (6 bases). Germline V gene lookup returns CDR1 MNHNS and CDR2 SASEGT. Deletions cut 4 bases from V and 2 bases from J, with 12 bases between. CDR3 length equals 15 residues.

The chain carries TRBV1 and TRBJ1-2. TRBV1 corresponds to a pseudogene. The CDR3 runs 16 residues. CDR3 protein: CTSRRSGVRKTYGYTF. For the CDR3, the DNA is TGCACCAGCAGGCGAAGTGGTGTGCGAAAGACCTATGGCTACACCTTC.

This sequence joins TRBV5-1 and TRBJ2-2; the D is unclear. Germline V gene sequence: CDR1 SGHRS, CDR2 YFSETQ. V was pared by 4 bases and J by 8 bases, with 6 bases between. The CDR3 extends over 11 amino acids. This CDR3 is CASSDGGELFF. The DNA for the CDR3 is TGCGCCAGCAGCGACGGAGGGGAGCTGTTTTTT.

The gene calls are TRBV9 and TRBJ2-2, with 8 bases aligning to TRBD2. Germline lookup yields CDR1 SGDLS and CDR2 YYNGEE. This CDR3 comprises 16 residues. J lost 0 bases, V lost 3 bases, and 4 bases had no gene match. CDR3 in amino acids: CASSAAGLANTGELFF. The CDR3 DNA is TGTGCCAGCAGCGCCGCGGGACTAGCGAACACCGGGGAGCTGTTTTTT. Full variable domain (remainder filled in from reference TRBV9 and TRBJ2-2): DSGVTQTPKHLITATGQRVTLRCSPRSGDLSVYWYQQSLDQGLQFLIQYYNGEERAKGNILERFSAQQFPDLHSELNLSSLELGDSALYFCASSAAGLANTGELFFGEGSRLTVL.

The CDR3: CASSQDLTGLETQYF. The CDR3, as DNA: TGCGCCAGCAGCCAAGATCTAACAGGGTTGGAGACCCAGTACTTC. The chain couples TRBV4-3 to TRBJ2-5, with D maybe TRBD1 (6 bases). The CDR3 length is 15 residues. Germline V gene lookup returns CDR1 LGHNA and CDR2 YSLEER. Trimming stripped 0 bases from V and 5 bases from J, with 13 bases between.

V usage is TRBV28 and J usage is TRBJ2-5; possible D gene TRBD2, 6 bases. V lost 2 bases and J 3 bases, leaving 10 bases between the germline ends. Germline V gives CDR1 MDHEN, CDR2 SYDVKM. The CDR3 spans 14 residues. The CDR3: CASSLLAPEETQYF. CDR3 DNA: TGTGCCAGCAGTTTACTAGCGCCTGAAGAGACCCAGTACTTC.

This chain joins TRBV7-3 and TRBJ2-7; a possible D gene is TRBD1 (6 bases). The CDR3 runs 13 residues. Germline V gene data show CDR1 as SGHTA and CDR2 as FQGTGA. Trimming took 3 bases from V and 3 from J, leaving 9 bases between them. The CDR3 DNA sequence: TGTGCCAGCAGCTTCCAACAGGGCTACGAGCAGTACTTC. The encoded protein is CASSFQQGYEQYF. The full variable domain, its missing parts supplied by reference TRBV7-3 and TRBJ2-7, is GAGVSQTPSNKVTEKGKYVELRCDPISGHTALYWYRQSLGQGPEFLIYFQGTGAADDSGLPNDRFFAVRPEGSVSTLKIQRTERGDSAVYLCASSFQQGYEQYFGPGTRLTVT.

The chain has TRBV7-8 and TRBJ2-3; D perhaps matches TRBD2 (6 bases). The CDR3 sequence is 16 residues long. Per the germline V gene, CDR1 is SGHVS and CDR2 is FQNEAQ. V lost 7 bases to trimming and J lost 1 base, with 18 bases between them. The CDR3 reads CASNVRGSGRTDTQYF. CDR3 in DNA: TGTGCCAGCAACGTACGGGGTAGCGGCCGCACAGATACGCAGTATTTT.

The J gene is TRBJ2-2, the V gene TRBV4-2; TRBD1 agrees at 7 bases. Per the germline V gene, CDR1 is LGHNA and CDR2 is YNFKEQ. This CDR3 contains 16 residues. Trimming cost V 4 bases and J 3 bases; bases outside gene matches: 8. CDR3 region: CASSPHRDSHTGELFF. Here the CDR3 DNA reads TGTGCCAGCAGCCCGCACCGGGACAGCCACACCGGGGAGCTGTTTTTT.

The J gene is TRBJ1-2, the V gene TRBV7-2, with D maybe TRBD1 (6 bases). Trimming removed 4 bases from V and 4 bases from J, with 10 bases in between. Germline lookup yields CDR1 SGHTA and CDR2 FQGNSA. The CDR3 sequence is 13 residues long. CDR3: CASSSTGRYGYTF. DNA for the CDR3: TGTGCCAGCAGCTCGACAGGCCGCTATGGCTACACCTTC.

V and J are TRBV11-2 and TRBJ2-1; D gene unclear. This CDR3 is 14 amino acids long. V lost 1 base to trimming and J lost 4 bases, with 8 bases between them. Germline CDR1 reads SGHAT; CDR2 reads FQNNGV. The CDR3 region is CASSLADWYNEQFF. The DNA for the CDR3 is TGTGCCAGCAGCTTAGCTGACTGGTACAATGAGCAGTTCTTC.

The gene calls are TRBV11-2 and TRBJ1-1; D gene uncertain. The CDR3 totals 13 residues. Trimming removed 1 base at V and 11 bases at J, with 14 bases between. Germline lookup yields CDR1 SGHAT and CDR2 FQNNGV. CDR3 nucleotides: TGTGCCAGCAGCTTAGGTTTGGGAGGATCGGCTTTCTTT. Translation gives CASSLGLGGSAFF.

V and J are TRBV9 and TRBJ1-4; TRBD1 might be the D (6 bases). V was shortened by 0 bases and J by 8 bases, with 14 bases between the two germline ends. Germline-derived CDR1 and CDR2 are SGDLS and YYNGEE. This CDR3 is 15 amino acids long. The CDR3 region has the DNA TGTGCCAGCAGCGTAGGGACAGTTACGGGCGAAAAACTGTTTTTT. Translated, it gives CASSVGTVTGEKLFF.

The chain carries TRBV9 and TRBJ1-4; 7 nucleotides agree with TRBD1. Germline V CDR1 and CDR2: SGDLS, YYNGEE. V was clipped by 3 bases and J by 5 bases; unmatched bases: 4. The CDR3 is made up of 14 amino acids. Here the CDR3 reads CASSGGTVNEKLFF. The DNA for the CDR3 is TGTGCCAGCAGCGGCGGGACAGTAAATGAAAAACTGTTTTTT.

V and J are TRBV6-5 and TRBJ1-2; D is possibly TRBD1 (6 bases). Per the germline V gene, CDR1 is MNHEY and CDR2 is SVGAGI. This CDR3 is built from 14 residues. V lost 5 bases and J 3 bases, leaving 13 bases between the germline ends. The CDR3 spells CASSPRGLDYGYTF. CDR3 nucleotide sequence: TGTGCCAGCAGTCCCAGGGGATTGGACTATGGCTACACCTTC.

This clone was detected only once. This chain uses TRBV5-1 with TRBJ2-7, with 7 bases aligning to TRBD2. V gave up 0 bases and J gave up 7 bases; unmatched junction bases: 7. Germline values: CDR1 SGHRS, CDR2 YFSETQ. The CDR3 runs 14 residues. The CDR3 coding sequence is TGCGCCAGCAGCTTGGCGACTAGCCGGGGGGAGCAGTACTTC. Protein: CASSLATSRGEQYF.

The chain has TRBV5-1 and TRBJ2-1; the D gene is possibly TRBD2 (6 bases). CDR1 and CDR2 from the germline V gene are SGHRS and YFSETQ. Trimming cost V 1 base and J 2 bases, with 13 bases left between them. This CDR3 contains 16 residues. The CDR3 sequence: CASSLNGREAYNEQFF. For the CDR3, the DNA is TGCGCCAGCAGCTTGAACGGCAGGGAGGCCTACAATGAGCAGTTCTTC.

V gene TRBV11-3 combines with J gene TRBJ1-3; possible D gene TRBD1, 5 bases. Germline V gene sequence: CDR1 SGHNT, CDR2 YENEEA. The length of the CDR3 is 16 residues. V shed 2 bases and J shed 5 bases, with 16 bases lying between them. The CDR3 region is CASSLSRARARNTIYF. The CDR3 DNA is TGTGCCAGCAGCTTAAGTCGCGCCAGGGCACGAAACACCATATATTTT.

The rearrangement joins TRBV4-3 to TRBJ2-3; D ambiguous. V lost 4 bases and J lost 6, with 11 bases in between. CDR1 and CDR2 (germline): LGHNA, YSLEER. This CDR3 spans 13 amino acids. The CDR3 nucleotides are TGCGCCAGCAGCCCTGAGATTATTGATACGCAGTATTTT. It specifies CASSPEIIDTQYF.

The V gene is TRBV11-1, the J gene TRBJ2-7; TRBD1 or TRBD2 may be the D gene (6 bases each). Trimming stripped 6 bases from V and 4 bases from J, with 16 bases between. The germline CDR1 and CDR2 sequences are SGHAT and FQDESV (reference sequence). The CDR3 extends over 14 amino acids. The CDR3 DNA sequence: TGTGCCAGCAGTTCGCGGGACAAGGGGTACGAGCAGTACTTC. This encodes CASSSRDKGYEQYF.